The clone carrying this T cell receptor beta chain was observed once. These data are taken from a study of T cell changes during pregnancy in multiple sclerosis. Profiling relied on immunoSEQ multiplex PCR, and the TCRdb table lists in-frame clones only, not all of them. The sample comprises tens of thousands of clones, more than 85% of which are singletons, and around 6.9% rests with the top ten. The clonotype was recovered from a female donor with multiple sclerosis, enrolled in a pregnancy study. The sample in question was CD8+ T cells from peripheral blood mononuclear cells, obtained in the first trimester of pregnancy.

CDR3 nucleotides: TGTGCCAGCAGTGCAGGACTAGCGGGACGGGTTACAGAGACCCAGTACTTC. Protein product: CASSAGLAGRVTETQYF. The V call is TRBV2, the J call TRBJ2-5; 12 nucleotides align to TRBD2. Trimming took 4 bases from V and 4 from J; bases not matched to a gene: 10. CDR1 SNHLY and CDR2 FYNNEI come from the germline V gene. CDR3 size: 17 residues.